The 26 T cell receptor beta chains below all came from one sample that was sequenced in a study of shared clonotypes between healthy human individuals. As defined, naive CD8 cells were CD45RO-negative and positively selected for CCR7, with terminally differentiated effector memory CD45RA+ cells excluded. The method was immunoSEQ multiplex PCR; TCRdb's version includes in-frame clones alone and lacks a portion of them. Of 550,000 to 650,000 clones listed, 95% to 97% were seen once; the top ten hold less than 0.13%. Specimen: naive CD8+ T cells sorted from blood. The receptor set was obtained from a young woman in good health.

The chain is built from TRBV10-3 and TRBJ2-5; D gene uncertain. Germline V CDR1 and CDR2: ENHRY, SYGVKD. The CDR3 has 14 residues. V was cut by 4 bases and J by 1 base, with 10 bases left in between. In nucleotides, the CDR3 is TGTGCCATCAGTGGCGGCAGCCTCCAAGAGACCCAGTACTTC. Residues: CAISGGSLQETQYF.

The chain links TRBV6-5 to TRBJ2-3, with 7 bases identical to TRBD1. The CDR3 is 14 residues long. CDR1 is MNHEY and CDR2 is SVGAGI in the germline V gene. J was trimmed by 3 bases and V by 4 bases; bases with no gene match: 4. CDR3 DNA sequence: TGTGCCAGCAGTTTGACAGGGCCAACAGATACGCAGTATTTT. It is translated as CASSLTGPTDTQYF.

The genes are TRBV6-5 and TRBJ1-1; unclear D gene. This CDR3 has 12 amino acids. The germline V gene encodes CDR1 MNHEY and CDR2 SVGAGI. V lost 2 bases and J 8 bases, leaving 9 bases between the germline ends. The CDR3 is CASSYATGEAFF. In DNA, the CDR3 is TGTGCCAGCAGTTACGCGACTGGGGAAGCTTTCTTT.

The chain is built from TRBV10-3 and TRBJ2-5; D is possibly TRBD2 (5 bases). Trimming left V 0 bases short and J 4 bases short, with 15 bases between. The CDR3 has 16 amino acids. Germline V CDR1 and CDR2: ENHRY, SYGVKD. The CDR3 DNA reads TGTGCCATCAGTGAGTCGAGGGAAGCTTTCCCAGAGACCCAGTACTTC. It specifies CAISESREAFPETQYF.

V and J are TRBV5-1 and TRBJ2-1; D uncertain. CDR3 length equals 14 residues. Germline V lookup: CDR1 SGHRS, CDR2 YFSETQ. V was trimmed by 0 bases and J by 4 bases, leaving 8 bases between them. As DNA, the CDR3 is TGCGCCAGCAGCTTGGGTTACGATTACAATGAGCAGTTCTTC. Amino acid sequence: CASSLGYDYNEQFF.

The J gene is TRBJ2-3, the V gene TRBV2; D unclear. The CDR3 is made up of 12 amino acids. Per the germline V gene, CDR1 is SNHLY and CDR2 is FYNNEI. V shed 2 bases and J shed 5 bases, with 5 bases lying between them. CDR3 amino acids: CASSERGDTQYF. CDR3 DNA: TGTGCCAGCAGTGAACGAGGAGATACGCAGTATTTT.

The chain employs TRBV5-6 and TRBJ2-1; D uncertain. This CDR3 contains 14 residues. The V and J ends lost 4 bases and 3 bases respectively, with 11 bases between them. Germline loops: CDR1 SGHDT, CDR2 YYEEEE. The CDR3 bases are TGTGCCAGCAGCCCAAAGACCAGCTACAATGAGCAGTTCTTC. As protein: CASSPKTSYNEQFF.

This chain uses TRBV27 with TRBJ2-7, with D uncertain. Germline V CDR1 and CDR2: MNHEY, SMNVEV (reference sequence). The CDR3 extends over 13 amino acids. V shed 6 bases and J shed 2 bases, with 11 bases lying between them. The CDR3 nucleotides are TGTGCCAGCAGCGGCGGCTCCACCTACGAGCAGTACTTC. Its translation is CASSGGSTYEQYF.

This chain uses TRBV29-1 with TRBJ2-2; 9 bases fit TRBD2. This CDR3 spans 15 amino acids. The ends lost 1 base at V and 4 bases at J; junction bases unmatched: 4. Germline V gene sequence: CDR1 SQVTM, CDR2 ANQGSEA. Here the CDR3 DNA reads TGCAGCGTTGAAGCGCGGGAGGGCCGCACCGGGGAGCTGTTTTTT. Its protein is CSVEAREGRTGELFF.

The genes are TRBV7-9 and TRBJ2-6; D call uncertain. Trimming left V 5 bases short and J 0 bases short, with 8 bases between. Germline lookup yields CDR1 SEHNR and CDR2 FQNEAQ (reference sequence). This CDR3 has 15 residues. For the CDR3, the DNA is TGTGCCAGCAGCGTCCGATACTCTGGGGCCAACGTCCTGACTTTC. Residues: CASSVRYSGANVLTF.

This sequence joins TRBV9 and TRBJ2-1; possibly TRBD2 for D (6 bases). The CDR3 runs 14 residues. V was cut by 2 bases and J by 8 bases, with 14 bases left in between. Germline V lookup: CDR1 SGDLS, CDR2 YYNGEE. CDR3 region: CASSVGGMGDEQFF. For the CDR3, the DNA is TGTGCCAGCAGCGTTGGCGGGATGGGTGATGAGCAGTTCTTC.

The chain combines TRBV28 with TRBJ2-2, with TRBD2 matching over 8 bases. Germline values: CDR1 MDHEN, CDR2 SYDVKM. V was pared by 6 bases and J by 5 bases, with 14 bases of the junction left unmatched. The length of the CDR3 is 17 residues. CDR3 DNA: TGTGCCAGCAGGACATTTCCGGGACTAGTCTCTACCGGGGAGCTGTTTTTT. This sequence encodes CASRTFPGLVSTGELFF.

The rearrangement joins TRBV5-6 to TRBJ2-5; D is possibly TRBD2 (5 bases). Trimming cost V 2 bases and J 1 base, with 12 bases left between them. The CDR3 extends over 15 amino acids. Germline V gene sequence: CDR1 SGHDT, CDR2 YYEEEE. The CDR3 protein is CASSFPGNFQETQYF. The CDR3 nucleotides read TGTGCCAGCAGCTTCCCGGGAAACTTCCAAGAGACCCAGTACTTC. The entire variable domain, with the rest obtained from reference TRBV5-6 and TRBJ2-5, is as follows: DAGVTQSPTHLIKTRGQQVTLRCSPKSGHDTVSWYQQALGQGPQFIFQYYEEEERQRGNFPDRFSGHQFPNYSSELNVNALLLGDSALYLCASSFPGNFQETQYFGPGTRLLVL.

This clone was seen just once. This chain connects TRBV5-1 to TRBJ1-1; 7 nucleotides line up with TRBD1. This CDR3 spans 14 amino acids. Losses at the gene ends were 4 bases for V and 1 base for J; bases not matched to a gene: 4. CDR1 and CDR2 from the germline V gene are SGHRS and YFSETQ. The DNA of the CDR3 is TGCGCCAGCAGCACGTGGGACAGGAACACTGAAGCTTTCTTT. Translation gives CASSTWDRNTEAFF.

The chain is built from TRBV10-2 and TRBJ2-5; D might be TRBD1 (6 bases). V was shortened by 5 bases and J by 3 bases, with 13 bases between the two germline ends. Germline assignment: CDR1 WSHSY and CDR2 SAAADI. The CDR3 is 14 residues long. Here the CDR3 DNA reads TGCGCCAGCAGTCGGGACACGAGAGAAGAGACCCAGTACTTC. This codes for CASSRDTREETQYF.

The gene calls are TRBV5-8 and TRBJ2-5; D remains ambiguous. CDR1 and CDR2 from the germline V gene are SGHTS and YDEGEE. V lost 4 bases and J 7 bases, leaving 20 bases between the germline ends. The CDR3 covers 15 residues. The CDR3 nucleotides read TGTGCCAGCAGCCGAGGCTATCTAAAGGAGAGGACCCAGTACTTC. It specifies CASSRGYLKERTQYF.

V and J are TRBV13 and TRBJ2-1, with unresolved D. This CDR3 is built from 15 residues. The germline CDR1 and CDR2 sequences are PRHDT and FYEKMQ (reference sequence). Trimming left V 3 bases short and J 0 bases short, with 9 bases between. In DNA form, the CDR3 reads TGTGCCAGCAGCTTTTCCACGAGCTCCTACAATGAGCAGTTCTTC. It yields the protein CASSFSTSSYNEQFF.

On this clone: The sample has other DNA sequences that encode this CDR3 too. The chain combines TRBV19 with TRBJ2-7, with 7 bases identical to TRBD1. J was trimmed by 2 bases and V by 5 bases; bases with no gene match: 6. Germline CDR1 and CDR2: LNHDA and SQIVND (reference sequence). This CDR3 has 14 residues. The CDR3 region is CASSPGTGAYEQYF. The DNA of the CDR3 is TGTGCCAGTAGTCCAGGAACAGGGGCCTACGAGCAGTACTTC.

The CDR3: CASSAIRNEQFF. The CDR3 coding sequence is TGTGCCAGCAGCGCCATTAGGAATGAGCAGTTCTTC. This sequence joins TRBV13 and TRBJ2-1, with no clear D. CDR3 length: 12 residues. Per germline, CDR1 PRHDT and CDR2 FYEKMQ (reference sequence). With 5 bases removed from V and 7 bases from J, the gap between germline ends came to 9 bases. Full variable domain (remainder filled in from reference TRBV13 and TRBJ2-1): AAGVIQSPRHLIKEKRETATLKCYPIPRHDTVYWYQQGPGQDPQFLISFYEKMQSDKGSIPDRFSAQQFSDYHSELNMSSLELGDSALYFCASSAIRNEQFFGPGTRLTVL.

The chain links TRBV28 to TRBJ1-3; D might be TRBD1 (5 bases). Germline values: CDR1 MDHEN, CDR2 SYDVKM. Trimming cost V 6 bases and J 0 bases, with 9 bases left between them. CDR3 size: 14 residues. The CDR3 coding sequence is TGTGCCAGCAGGGGGCCAAGCTCTGGAAACACCATATATTTT. Its protein product is CASRGPSSGNTIYF.

The J gene is TRBJ2-7, the V gene TRBV11-2; D ambiguous. Per the germline V gene, CDR1 is SGHAT and CDR2 is FQNNGV. Deletions cut 1 base from V and 2 bases from J, with 6 bases between. The CDR3 has 13 residues. CDR3 protein: CASSLGSPYEQYF. The CDR3 DNA follows: TGTGCCAGCAGCTTAGGGTCCCCCTACGAGCAGTACTTC. The variable domain in full, completed from reference TRBV11-2 and TRBJ2-7, reads EAGVAQSPRYKIIEKRQSVAFWCNPISGHATLYWYQQILGQGPKLLIQFQNNGVVDDSQLPKDRFSAERLKGVDSTLKIQPAKLEDSAVYLCASSLGSPYEQYFGPGTRLTVT.

This chain connects TRBV10-3 to TRBJ2-1, with D maybe TRBD1 (6 bases). The germline V and J ends were trimmed by 3 bases and 0 bases, with 9 bases remaining between them. From germline, CDR1 is ENHRY and CDR2 SYGVKD. CDR3 length equals 15 residues. For the CDR3, the DNA is TGTGCCATCAGTGAACAGGGCAGCTCCTACAATGAGCAGTTCTTC. Residues: CAISEQGSSYNEQFF.

CDR3 residues: CSVEAPRGAATGELFF. The CDR3, as DNA: TGCAGCGTTGAAGCCCCACGCGGGGCTGCCACCGGGGAGCTGTTTTTT. This chain uses TRBV29-1 with TRBJ2-2; tentative D call: TRBD2 (6 bases). CDR1 and CDR2 (germline): SQVTM, ANQGSEA. The CDR3 extends over 16 amino acids. V was clipped by 1 base and J by 4 bases, with 16 bases between them.

The chain employs TRBV28 and TRBJ2-3; 7 positions match TRBD2. The CDR3 runs to 15 residues. The trim removed 6 bases at V and 3 bases at J, leaving 9 bases unmatched. Germline V gene data show CDR1 as MDHEN and CDR2 as SYDVKM. CDR3 sequence reads: CASSLSGPPTDTQYF. CDR3 DNA: TGTGCCAGCAGCCTTAGCGGGCCCCCAACAGATACGCAGTATTTT.

The rearrangement joins TRBV5-4 to TRBJ2-5; D is ambiguous. The length of the CDR3 is 13 residues. The V and J ends lost 4 bases and 5 bases respectively, with 12 bases between them. Germline lookup yields CDR1 SGHNT and CDR2 YYREEE (reference sequence). Written as DNA, the CDR3 is TGTGCCAGCAGCCCTCCCTTGGGTGAGACCCAGTACTTC. It translates to CASSPPLGETQYF.

The chain joins TRBV9 to TRBJ2-7; possible D gene TRBD1, 6 bases. This CDR3 comprises 13 residues. Looked up from germline, CDR1 is SGDLS and CDR2 is YYNGEE. Trimming removed 7 bases from V and 0 bases from J, with 11 bases in between. CDR3 sequence (DNA): TGTGCCAGCGGAACAGGGTACTCCTACGAGCAGTACTTC. It codes for CASGTGYSYEQYF.